These T cell receptor beta chains were read from a single sample in a study of blood T cell repertoires in COVID-19. Sequencing used immunoSEQ multiplex PCR; TCRdb keeps in-frame clones, though not all of them. The sample shows 100,000 to 150,000 clones, around 79% of them seen only once. Sequencing used peripheral blood. The source of these receptors is a man between 65 and 79 years old with acute or convalescent COVID-19. CDR3s include the opening cysteine and the closing phenylalanine or tryptophan.

V: TRBV14
CDR3: CASSLTGTNNEQFF

V: TRBV9
CDR3: CASSVDSLPIFSGPSTDTQYF

V: TRBV29-1
CDR3: CSVDGTHSYEQYF

V: TRBV19
CDR3: CASSIRGTGLSNQPQHF

V: TRBV5-1
CDR3: CASSLEASGFREQYF

V: TRBV16
CDR3: CASSPPGQGPYEQYF

V: TRBV4-2
CDR3: CASSQSQASYGEQYF

V: TRBV9
CDR3: CASSVGTDPYEQYF

V: TRBV7-6
CDR3: CASSGGGSGVF

V: TRBV6-6
CDR3: CASTPSGGAEEQYF

V: TRBV21-1
CDR3: CASSPRPRNTEAFF

V: TRBV27
CDR3: CASSLGQGAYQETQYF

V: TRBV4-3
CDR3: CASSQDLNRASYTF

V: TRBV5-4
CDR3: CASSPSATSGDYEQYF

V: TRBV19
CDR3: CASRDRSGNQPQHF

V: TRBV5-6
CDR3: CASSGPGGAYNSPLHF

V: TRBV5-6
CDR3: CASSLVSGGGGTGELFF

V: TRBV7-3
CDR3: CASSLLRDNEQFF

V: TRBV10-1
CDR3: CASSEFALAGGYGSNETQYF

V: TRBV5-1
CDR3: CASSQGQGASDTQYF

V: TRBV3-1/TRBV3-2
CDR3: CASSHAGDYGYTF

V: TRBV19
CDR3: CASSIQGEGGNQPQHF

V: TRBV5-8
CDR3: CASSLGSRREETQYF

V: TRBV11-3
CDR3: CASSQGGAINEQFF

V: TRBV4-1
CDR3: CASSQDLAPSNYGYTF

V: TRBV12-3/TRBV12-4
CDR3: CASSNRDGQPQHF

V: TRBV11-2
CDR3: CASGDFAGETQYF

V: TRBV6-1
CDR3: CASSEAGTGAYEQYF

V: TRBV5-1
CDR3: CASSLAVSRETQYF

V: TRBV9
CDR3: CASKRGGGREGTEAFF

V: TRBV27
CDR3: CASSWRQGWDYGYTF

V: TRBV29-1
CDR3: CSVAPSGVRETQYF

V: TRBV7-2
CDR3: CASSPGQGITEAFF

V: TRBV6-5
CDR3: CASSSRLAGSTDTQYF

V: TRBV19
CDR3: CASSREQFPNEKLFF

V: TRBV6-2/TRBV6-3
CDR3: CASSTGQGGEQYF

V: TRBV4-2
CDR3: CASSQGGDGNYGYTF

V: TRBV18
CDR3: CASSSATRPGELFF

V: TRBV4-3
CDR3: CASSQVGQRGNTIYF

V: TRBV18
CDR3: CASSPQGYNYGYTF

V: TRBV5-1
CDR3: CASSSDRVGYTEAFF

V: TRBV7-3
CDR3: CASSLGPTGVQDTQYF

V: TRBV18
CDR3: CASSPAINSGGRPEGYTF